This note documents a single T cell receptor beta chain sequence. Its antigen is not known. This sample was taken from a study of T cell responses to AZD1222 COVID-19 vaccine. Whole-study results and caveats: Seropositive status at baseline applied to only five to seven AZD1222 recipients. Two doses of AZD1222 preceded a rise in Spike-specific TCR breadth and depth. In all cases, repertoires were sampled only after the peak T cell response. Targeting of unmutated variant regions was reportedly seen in nearly half of spike-specific TCRs.

Using immunoSEQ multiplex PCR, the repertoire was profiled, and TCRdb retains in-frame clones only, with some absent. Among 200,000 to 250,000 clones, roughly 94% were seen once, and the ten largest hold over 1.5%. CDR3 length equals 16 residues. CDR1 and CDR2 from the germline V gene are LNHDA and SQIVND (reference sequence). Trimming shortened V by 5 bases and J by 1 base, and 14 bases separated the two germline ends. The sequenced sample was peripheral blood, obtained 28 days after the second dose of the MenACWY control vaccine. The rearrangement uses TRBV19 and TRBJ2-2; TRBD2 is a possible D gene (5 bases). The sequence was collected from an adult who received the MenACWY meningococcal vaccine as a control. Written as DNA, the CDR3 is TGTGCCAGTAGTGTCGGGATTTTGGGGAACACCGGGGAGCTGTTTTTT. Amino acids: CASSVGILGNTGELFF.